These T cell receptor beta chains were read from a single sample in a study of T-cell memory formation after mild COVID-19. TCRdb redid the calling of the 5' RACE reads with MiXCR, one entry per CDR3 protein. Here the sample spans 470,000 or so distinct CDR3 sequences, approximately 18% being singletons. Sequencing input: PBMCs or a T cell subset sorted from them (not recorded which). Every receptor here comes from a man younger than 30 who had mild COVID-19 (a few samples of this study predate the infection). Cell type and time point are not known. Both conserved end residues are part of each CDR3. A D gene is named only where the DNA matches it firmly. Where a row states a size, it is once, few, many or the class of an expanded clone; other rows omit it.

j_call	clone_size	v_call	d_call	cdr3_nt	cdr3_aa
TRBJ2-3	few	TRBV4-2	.	TGTGCCAGCACCCGGGGCAGCGCGATCACAGATACGCAGTATTTT	CASTRGSAITDTQYF
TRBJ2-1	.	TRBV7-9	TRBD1	TGTGCCAGCAGCTCTTATGGGCCCCGGGACAGGTATTTCGATGAGCAGTTCTTC	CASSSYGPRDRYFDEQFF
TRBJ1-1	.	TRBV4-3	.	TGCGCCAGCAGCCCAAAAGGTGGCAAAGAGGAAGCTTTCTTT	CASSPKGGKEEAFF
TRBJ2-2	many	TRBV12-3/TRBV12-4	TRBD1	TGTGCCAGCAGCAACCACGGACAGGGCTTTTCCGGGGAGCTGTTTTTT	CASSNHGQGFSGELFF
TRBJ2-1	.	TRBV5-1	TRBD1	TGCGCCAGCAGCTTGGGGGTTGGGACAGGAAACTACAATGAGCAGTTCTTC	CASSLGVGTGNYNEQFF
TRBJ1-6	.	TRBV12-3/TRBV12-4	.	TGTGCCAGCAGTACGGCGCAGGGGCGTTCACCCCTCCACTTT	CASSTAQGRSPLHF
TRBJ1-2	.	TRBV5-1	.	TGCGCCAGCAGCTTGGGAGGGGTGAACTATGGCTACACCTTC	CASSLGGVNYGYTF
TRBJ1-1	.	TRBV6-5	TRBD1	TGTGCCAGCAGTTTCGCCGGGACAGGGAGGAAAGCTTTCTTT	CASSFAGTGRKAFF
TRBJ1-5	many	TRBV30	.	TGTGCCTGGAGTACAGATACAGGGCTCAATCAGCCCCAGCATTTT	CAWSTDTGLNQPQHF
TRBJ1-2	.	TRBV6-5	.	TGTGCCAGCAGCTTCCGGTCCCATCTCTATGGCTACACCTTC	CASSFRSHLYGYTF
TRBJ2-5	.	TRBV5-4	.	TGTGCCAGCCGACCGGGGCGGGTTCAAGAGACCCAGTACTTC	CASRPGRVQETQYF
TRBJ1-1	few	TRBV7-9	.	TGTGCCAGCAGCTTAGCGCGCTTAGCAGTCATGAACACTGAAGCTTTCTTT	CASSLARLAVMNTEAFF
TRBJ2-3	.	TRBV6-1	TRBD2	TGTGCCAGCAGCGCCGGGACTAGCTATTCAGATACGCAGTATTTT	CASSAGTSYSDTQYF
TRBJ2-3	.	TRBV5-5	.	TGTGCCAGCAGCCCGTACGCAGGGAGCCCAGATACGCAGTATTTT	CASSPYAGSPDTQYF
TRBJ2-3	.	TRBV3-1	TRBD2	TGTGCCAGCAGCGGGAATCTAGCGGGGTTCACAGATACGCAGTATTTT	CASSGNLAGFTDTQYF
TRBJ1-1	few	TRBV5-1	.	TGCGCCAGCAGCCCCCTTGAGAGGAGCCTCAAGGTCGCTGAAGCTTTCTTT	CASSPLERSLKVAEAFF
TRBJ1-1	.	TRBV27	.	TGTGCCAGCAGTTTATCCACAGTGGGCACGGAAGCTTTCTTT	CASSLSTVGTEAFF
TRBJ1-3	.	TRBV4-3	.	TGCGCCAGCAGCCAAGTACTCGAGAGGGGGTACACCATATATTTT	CASSQVLERGYTIYF
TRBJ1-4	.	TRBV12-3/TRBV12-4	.	TGTGCCAGCAGTTTTATCGGGGAGGCTAATGAAAAACTGTTTTTT	CASSFIGEANEKLFF
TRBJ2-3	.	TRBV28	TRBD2	TGTGCCAGCAGCCCTGCTAGCGGGGGGGATACGCAGTATTTT	CASSPASGGDTQYF
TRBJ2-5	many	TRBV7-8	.	TGTGCCAGCAGCTTAGCCTTCCGGGCCCCAGGGGAGACCCAGTACTTC	CASSLAFRAPGETQYF
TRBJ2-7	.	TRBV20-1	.	TGCAGTGCTAGCTTCGGCGGGGCCACCTACGAGCAGTACTTC	CSASFGGATYEQYF
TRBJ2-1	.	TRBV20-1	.	TGCAGTGCTCGGGGGTTTGGAGGACCTTACAATGAGCAGTTCTTC	CSARGFGGPYNEQFF
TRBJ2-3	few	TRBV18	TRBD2	TGTGCCAGCTCACCACGGAGACTAGCGGGGGTCACAGATACGCAGTATTTT	CASSPRRLAGVTDTQYF
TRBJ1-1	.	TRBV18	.	TGTGCCAGCTCACTTACTTGGGGACGTGACACTGAAGCTTTCTTT	CASSLTWGRDTEAFF
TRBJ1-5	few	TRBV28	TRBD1	TGTGCCAGCGGCAGACAGGGCCAGTCCCTCAATCAGCCCCAGCATTTT	CASGRQGQSLNQPQHF
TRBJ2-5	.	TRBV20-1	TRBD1	TGCAGTGCCGCAAACAGGGGGCTAGAAGAGACCCAGTACTTC	CSAANRGLEETQYF
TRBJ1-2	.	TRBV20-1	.	TGCAGTGCTGACCCCCACAGGGCGGGTGGCTACACCTTC	CSADPHRAGGYTF
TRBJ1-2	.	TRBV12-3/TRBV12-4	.	TGTGCCAGCAGTTTATTATCAGGGTACTATGGCTACACCTTC	CASSLLSGYYGYTF
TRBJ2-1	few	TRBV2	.	TGTGCCAGCAGGACTAAAACGGGGTACAATGAGCAGTTCTTC	CASRTKTGYNEQFF
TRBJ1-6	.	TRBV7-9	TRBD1	TGTGCCGGACAGGAAGCTTATAATTCACCCCTCCACTTT	CAGQEAYNSPLHF
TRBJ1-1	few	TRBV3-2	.	TGTGCCAGCAGCTCCTACCACCAGACGTCTGAAGCTTTCTTT	CASSSYHQTSEAFF
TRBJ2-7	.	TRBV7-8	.	TGTGCCAGCAGCTTATCGGTAGAGCAGCCCTTACCCTACGAGCAGTACTTC	CASSLSVEQPLPYEQYF
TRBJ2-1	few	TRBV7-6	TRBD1	TGTGCCAGCAGCACATGGACAGGTTCGGGCAATGAGCAGTTCTTC	CASSTWTGSGNEQFF
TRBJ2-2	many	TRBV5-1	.	TGCGCCAGCACCGGCCAGCCGGCCGGGGAGCTGTTTTTT	CASTGQPAGELFF
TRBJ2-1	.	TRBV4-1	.	TGCGCCAGCAGCCAAGATCCTCTTAATGAGCAGTTCTTC	CASSQDPLNEQFF
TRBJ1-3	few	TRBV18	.	TGTGCCAGCTCCGTTTCGAACACCATATATTTT	CASSVSNTIYF
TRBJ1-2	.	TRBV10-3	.	TGTGCCATCAGTGAGCCGGCGGGTCGGAAAGGGATGGACTATGGCTACACCTTC	CAISEPAGRKGMDYGYTF
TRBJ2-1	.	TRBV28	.	TGTGCCAGCAGTTTATCCCTTTCCGAGAGCTCCTACAATGAGCAGTTCTTC	CASSLSLSESSYNEQFF
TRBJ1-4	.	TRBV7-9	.	TGTGCCAGCAGCCCAACCGACGGGACCGCGAAGGAAAAACTGTTTTTT	CASSPTDGTAKEKLFF
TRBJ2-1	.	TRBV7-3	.	TGTGCCAGCAGCTTAGAGGTCGGTGGGAGCTCCTACAATGAGCAGTTCTTC	CASSLEVGGSSYNEQFF
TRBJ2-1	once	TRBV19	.	TGTGCCAGTAGTCGTATTGGTCGCCCTGAGCAGTTCTTC	CASSRIGRPEQFF
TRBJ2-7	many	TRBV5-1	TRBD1	TGCGCCAGCACCCTACAGGGGGCGATTAGCGAGCAGTACTTC	CASTLQGAISEQYF
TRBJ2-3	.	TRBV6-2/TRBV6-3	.	TGTGCCAGCAGTTACGGAGCGAAAACGCAGTATTTT	CASSYGAKTQYF
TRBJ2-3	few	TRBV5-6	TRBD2	TGTGCCAGCAGCTACTCCTGGACTAGCGGAAGCACAGATACGCAGTATTTT	CASSYSWTSGSTDTQYF
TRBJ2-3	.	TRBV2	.	TGTGCCAGCAGTGAAGCGCCAGGGGCGGCGGATACGCAGTATTTT	CASSEAPGAADTQYF
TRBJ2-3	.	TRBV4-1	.	TGCGCCAGCAGCCGACGCCAAGTGCCCGCCAGCACAGATACGCAGTATTTT	CASSRRQVPASTDTQYF
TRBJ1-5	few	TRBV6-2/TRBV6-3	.	TGTGCCAGCCCAGTTAGGGTGCCAGTTGGTCGCCAGCCCCAGCATTTT	CASPVRVPVGRQPQHF